The 6 T cell receptor beta chains listed next were all sequenced from one sample in a study of HIV-infected children after antiretroviral therapy interruption. Unique molecular identifiers were included in an RNA-based 3' RACE TCR library. One entry per CDR3 protein results from TCRdb running MiXCR on the 3' RACE reads. The table lists 30,000 to 50,000 distinct CDR3 sequences, less than 8.5% of them singletons. Treatment in this sample: PENTA 11 planned treatment interruption arm or continuous ART arm. This material consisted of CD45RA+ CD4+ T cells from PBMCs, pooled from several time points, taken from a donor given antiretroviral therapy, either interrupted or continuous. Subset given: naive CD4+ CD45RA+ CD45RO- T cells. Receptors were obtained from a pool of human donors with HIV.

This clonotype was detected ten times or more. CDR3 in DNA: TGTGCCATCAGTGAGTCGTCGGGGTTGGATACGCAGTATTTT. Amino acids: CAISESSGLDTQYF. V gene TRBV10-3 combines with J gene TRBJ2-3; a weak D match, TRBD2 (5 bases). Germline loops: CDR1 ENHRY, CDR2 SYGVKD. Trimming pared 0 bases from V and 6 bases from J, leaving 10 bases between. The CDR3 consists of 14 residues.

At least ten counts were recorded for this clonotype. The rearrangement links TRBV7-2 to TRBJ1-6; possibly TRBD1 for D (5 bases). The CDR3 sequence is 15 residues long. The V end was cut by 5 bases, the J end by 6 bases, with 14 bases between. Germline V gene lookup returns CDR1 SGHTA and CDR2 FQGNSA. CDR3 region: CASSQGPRVNSPLHF. The DNA for the CDR3 is TGTGCCAGCAGCCAGGGACCGCGGGTTAATTCACCCCTCCACTTT.

This clonotype was detected many times. The J gene is TRBJ2-3, the V gene TRBV4-1; tentative D call: TRBD1 (5 bases). The germline V and J ends were trimmed by 0 bases and 2 bases, with 15 bases remaining between them. The CDR3 sequence is 17 residues long. Germline V gives CDR1 MGHRA, CDR2 YSYEKL. CDR3 loop: CASSQDREGVITDTQYF. The CDR3 DNA reads TGCGCCAGCAGCCAAGATCGAGAAGGGGTGATCACAGATACGCAGTATTTT.

This clonotype was recorded at least ten times. This sequence joins TRBV28 and TRBJ2-1; maybe TRBD2 (5 bases). CDR3 size: 17 residues. Germline CDR1 is MDHEN and CDR2 is SYDVKM. The germline V and J ends were trimmed by 7 bases and 8 bases, with 27 bases remaining between them. This chain's CDR3 is CASTPELAKTDQYEQFF. Here the CDR3 DNA reads TGTGCCAGCACACCCGAATTAGCGAAAACCGACCAGTATGAGCAGTTCTTC.

This clonotype was recorded at least ten times. V and J are TRBV5-1 and TRBJ2-3, with D possibly matching TRBD2 (5 bases). The CDR3 has 14 amino acids. V lost 5 bases to trimming and J lost 2 bases, with 12 bases between them. Germline V lookup: CDR1 SGHRS, CDR2 YFSETQ. Here the CDR3 DNA reads TGCGCCAGCAGTTCTATGGACTCCACAGATACGCAGTATTTT. Translation gives CASSSMDSTDTQYF.

The gene calls are TRBV2 and TRBJ2-1; D ambiguous. This CDR3 has 15 residues. Between the trimmed V and J ends, which lost 6 bases and 9 bases, there was a span of 21 bases. CDR1 SNHLY and CDR2 FYNNEI come from the germline V gene. This CDR3 reads CASSQDLGNYAEQFF. Written as DNA, the CDR3 is TGTGCCAGCAGCCAAGATCTGGGGAACTATGCTGAGCAGTTCTTC.